Listed below are T cell receptor beta chains from one sample, sequenced in a study of cytomegalovirus exposure and HLA in healthy donors. The repertoire was sequenced with immunoSEQ multiplex PCR; TCRdb's copy has only in-frame clones and lacks some. The sample has 35,000 to 45,000 clones, around 82% seen once. Input material: PBMCs. All receptors derive from a woman younger than 30 in good health and CMV-seropositive. The CDR3 runs from the conserved cysteine through the conserved F or W. Each record gives: V gene, J gene, CDR3 length, clone size, D gene, CDR3 DNA, CDR3 protein. D genes are given only for firm matches. Expanded clones get a size class; other rows say once, few or many, or leave the size out.

v_call: TRBV4-2
j_call: TRBJ2-3
cdr3_length: 15
clone_size: few
d_call: TRBD1
cdr3_nt: TGTGCCAGCAGCCAGGGGGGGACAGGGACAGATACGCAGTATTTT
cdr3_aa: CASSQGGTGTDTQYF

v_call: TRBV9
j_call: TRBJ1-2
cdr3_length: 13
clone_size: .
d_call: .
cdr3_nt: TGTGCCAGCACCGCTCGGGGGTCCTATGGCTACACCTTC
cdr3_aa: CASTARGSYGYTF

v_call: TRBV6-4
j_call: TRBJ2-1
cdr3_length: 14
clone_size: .
d_call: .
cdr3_nt: TGTGCCAGCAGTGACCAAGCCGGGGGAAGTGAGCAGTTCTTC
cdr3_aa: CASSDQAGGSEQFF

v_call: TRBV15
j_call: TRBJ2-7
cdr3_length: 13
clone_size: .
d_call: TRBD2
cdr3_nt: TGTGCCACCAAGCGGGGGGGAGCCTACGAGCAGTACTTC
cdr3_aa: CATKRGGAYEQYF

v_call: TRBV5-5
j_call: TRBJ2-2
cdr3_length: 14
clone_size: .
d_call: .
cdr3_nt: TGTGCCAGCAGCTTTCCGGGAAACACCGGGGAGCTGTTTTTT
cdr3_aa: CASSFPGNTGELFF

v_call: TRBV6-5
j_call: TRBJ1-2
cdr3_length: 14
clone_size: .
d_call: TRBD1
cdr3_nt: TGTGCCAGCAGTTACTCAGGGGGCCTTTATGGCTACACCTTC
cdr3_aa: CASSYSGGLYGYTF

v_call: TRBV27
j_call: TRBJ1-2
cdr3_length: 14
clone_size: .
d_call: .
cdr3_nt: TGTGCCAGCAAACCCCAGGGAACGAGCTATGGCTACACCTTC
cdr3_aa: CASKPQGTSYGYTF

v_call: TRBV6-5
j_call: TRBJ1-2
cdr3_length: 16
clone_size: .
d_call: TRBD1
cdr3_nt: TGTGCCAGCAGTTATCTACAGGGGGCCGGGGGTTATGGCTACACCTTC
cdr3_aa: CASSYLQGAGGYGYTF

v_call: TRBV2
j_call: TRBJ2-2
cdr3_length: 14
clone_size: .
d_call: TRBD1
cdr3_nt: TGTGCCAGTTTCGGACAGGGGTCTGTCGGGGAGCTGTTTTTT
cdr3_aa: CASFGQGSVGELFF

v_call: TRBV9
j_call: TRBJ2-2
cdr3_length: 15
clone_size: .
d_call: TRBD2
cdr3_nt: TGTGCCAGCAAGGCTGGACGGGGGGGCGCCGGGGAGCTGTTTTTT
cdr3_aa: CASKAGRGGAGELFF

v_call: TRBV7-6
j_call: TRBJ2-5
cdr3_length: 16
clone_size: .
d_call: .
cdr3_nt: TGTGCCAGCAGCTCCCGACGCGCGGGGGGACAGGAGACCCAGTACTTC
cdr3_aa: CASSSRRAGGQETQYF

v_call: TRBV6-6
j_call: TRBJ2-3
cdr3_length: 15
clone_size: once
d_call: TRBD2
cdr3_nt: TGTGCCAGCAGTTCATTAGCGGGGGGTCCTAGTACGCAGTATTTT
cdr3_aa: CASSSLAGGPSTQYF

v_call: TRBV15
j_call: TRBJ2-7
cdr3_length: 17
clone_size: .
d_call: TRBD1
cdr3_nt: TGTGCCACCAGCACGCTGACCCCCGGGACAGGGAACTACGAGCAGTACTTC
cdr3_aa: CATSTLTPGTGNYEQYF

v_call: TRBV7-9
j_call: TRBJ2-1
cdr3_length: 16
clone_size: .
d_call: TRBD2
cdr3_nt: TGTGCCAGCAGCCCCCCGGGTAGCGGGAGTTCCCACGAGCAGTTCTTC
cdr3_aa: CASSPPGSGSSHEQFF

v_call: TRBV19
j_call: TRBJ2-7
cdr3_length: 14
clone_size: .
d_call: .
cdr3_nt: TGTGCCAGTAGTATAGCCGGCAGAGACTACGAGCAGTACTTC
cdr3_aa: CASSIAGRDYEQYF

v_call: TRBV6-1
j_call: TRBJ1-5
cdr3_length: 16
clone_size: once
d_call: TRBD1
cdr3_nt: TGTGCCAGCAGTGATGGGGGACAGGGGGCTCGGCAGCCCCAGCATTTT
cdr3_aa: CASSDGGQGARQPQHF

v_call: TRBV7-6
j_call: TRBJ2-7
cdr3_length: 16
clone_size: .
d_call: .
cdr3_nt: TGTGCCAGCAGCCTCCATTCCGGGACAAGCACCTACGAGCAGTACTTC
cdr3_aa: CASSLHSGTSTYEQYF

v_call: TRBV6-5
j_call: TRBJ2-1
cdr3_length: 16
clone_size: few
d_call: TRBD2
cdr3_nt: TGTGCCAGCAGTTACCGACTAGCGGGAGGAGGCAATGAGCAGTTCTTC
cdr3_aa: CASSYRLAGGGNEQFF

v_call: TRBV7-2
j_call: TRBJ2-2
cdr3_length: 16
clone_size: .
d_call: .
cdr3_nt: TGTGCCAGCAGCCAAGACGTCGGCAGGCCCACCGGGGAGCTGTTTTTT
cdr3_aa: CASSQDVGRPTGELFF

v_call: TRBV6-6
j_call: TRBJ2-1
cdr3_length: 14
clone_size: once
d_call: TRBD2
cdr3_nt: TGTGCCAGCAGAACGGGGGGACCCTACAATGAGCAGTTCTTC
cdr3_aa: CASRTGGPYNEQFF

v_call: TRBV7-9
j_call: TRBJ2-7
cdr3_length: 15
clone_size: .
d_call: .
cdr3_nt: TGTGCCAGCAGCGGGACCAGGGGTTATAACTACGAGCAGTACTTC
cdr3_aa: CASSGTRGYNYEQYF

v_call: TRBV6-4
j_call: TRBJ2-1
cdr3_length: 16
clone_size: .
d_call: .
cdr3_nt: TGTGCCAGCAGTGAGACTTCCGGGGGTGGTTACAATGAGCAGTTCTTC
cdr3_aa: CASSETSGGGYNEQFF

v_call: TRBV7-2
j_call: TRBJ2-7
cdr3_length: 12
clone_size: .
d_call: .
cdr3_nt: TGTGCCAGCAGCTTAGCGCTAAACCCCAAGTACTTC
cdr3_aa: CASSLALNPKYF

v_call: TRBV27
j_call: TRBJ2-1
cdr3_length: 14
clone_size: .
d_call: .
cdr3_nt: TGTGCCAGCAGTTCCGAGTTGTTAGTGGATGAGCAGTTCTTC
cdr3_aa: CASSSELLVDEQFF

v_call: TRBV7-2
j_call: TRBJ2-7
cdr3_length: 14
clone_size: .
d_call: TRBD2
cdr3_nt: TGTGCCAGCAGCTTAAAGGCGGGAGACTACGAGCAGTACTTC
cdr3_aa: CASSLKAGDYEQYF

v_call: TRBV19
j_call: TRBJ2-1
cdr3_length: 15
clone_size: .
d_call: TRBD2
cdr3_nt: TGTGCCAGTGCCCCCTTAGCGGGAGTGGGGAATGAGCAGTTCTTC
cdr3_aa: CASAPLAGVGNEQFF

v_call: TRBV5-6
j_call: TRBJ1-5
cdr3_length: 15
clone_size: .
d_call: TRBD1
cdr3_nt: TGTGCCAGCAGCTTGGAGGGGGCCCACAATCAGCCCCAGCATTTT
cdr3_aa: CASSLEGAHNQPQHF

v_call: TRBV7-9
j_call: TRBJ2-5
cdr3_length: 15
clone_size: few
d_call: .
cdr3_nt: TGTGCCAGCAGCCCCGGGACTGGCGAGGCCGAGACCCAGTACTTC
cdr3_aa: CASSPGTGEAETQYF

v_call: TRBV2
j_call: TRBJ2-7
cdr3_length: 14
clone_size: .
d_call: TRBD1
cdr3_nt: TGTGCCAGCAGGCGACAGGGGGTCCCTGGGGGGCAGTACTTC
cdr3_aa: CASRRQGVPGGQYF

v_call: TRBV6-6
j_call: TRBJ1-4
cdr3_length: 11
clone_size: .
d_call: .
cdr3_nt: TGTGCCAGCGAACTCGGAGGAAAACTGTTTTTT
cdr3_aa: CASELGGKLFF

v_call: TRBV4-1
j_call: TRBJ2-1
cdr3_length: 16
clone_size: .
d_call: TRBD2
cdr3_nt: TGCGCCAGCAGCACCGGGACTAGCGGGAATAGGAATGAGCAGTTCTTC
cdr3_aa: CASSTGTSGNRNEQFF

v_call: TRBV7-9
j_call: TRBJ1-2
cdr3_length: 12
clone_size: .
d_call: TRBD1
cdr3_nt: TGTGCCAGCAGCTTGGACAGGCGCGGCTACACCTTC
cdr3_aa: CASSLDRRGYTF

v_call: TRBV29-1
j_call: TRBJ1-2
cdr3_length: 16
clone_size: .
d_call: TRBD1
cdr3_nt: TGCAGCGTGGAGGACAGGGCCAAATTTTCTAACTATGGCTACACCTTC
cdr3_aa: CSVEDRAKFSNYGYTF

v_call: TRBV28
j_call: TRBJ1-2
cdr3_length: 13
clone_size: .
d_call: TRBD1
cdr3_nt: TGTGCCAGCAGACCAGGACAGGGGCATGGCTACACCTTC
cdr3_aa: CASRPGQGHGYTF

v_call: TRBV6-5
j_call: TRBJ1-6
cdr3_length: 15
clone_size: once
d_call: .
cdr3_nt: TGTGCCAGCAGTTACCGGACATCCTATAATTCACCCCTCCACTTT
cdr3_aa: CASSYRTSYNSPLHF

v_call: TRBV7-9
j_call: TRBJ2-6
cdr3_length: 13
clone_size: .
d_call: .
cdr3_nt: TGTGCCAGCTTCGTGGGCGGGGCCAACGTCCTGACTTTC
cdr3_aa: CASFVGGANVLTF

v_call: TRBV28
j_call: TRBJ2-1
cdr3_length: 11
clone_size: .
d_call: .
cdr3_nt: TGTGCCAGCAGTCTAACGCGGTGGCAGTTCTTC
cdr3_aa: CASSLTRWQFF

v_call: TRBV6-6
j_call: TRBJ2-7
cdr3_length: 15
clone_size: .
d_call: TRBD2
cdr3_nt: TGTGCCAGCAGCCCATCTCGGGGAGGGAACTACGAGCAGTACTTC
cdr3_aa: CASSPSRGGNYEQYF

v_call: TRBV4-2
j_call: TRBJ2-1
cdr3_length: 16
clone_size: .
d_call: .
cdr3_nt: TGTGCCAGCAGCGGAAGAGCGAACATAATAAACAATGAGCAGTTCTTC
cdr3_aa: CASSGRANIINNEQFF

v_call: TRBV28
j_call: TRBJ1-2
cdr3_length: 14
clone_size: once
d_call: TRBD1
cdr3_nt: TGTGCCAGCAGTTTCCAGGGGGCGGGCTATGGCTACACCTTC
cdr3_aa: CASSFQGAGYGYTF

v_call: TRBV12-5
j_call: TRBJ1-5
cdr3_length: 13
clone_size: .
d_call: .
cdr3_nt: TGTGCTAGTGGTTTCAATGAACTACAGCCCCAGCATTTT
cdr3_aa: CASGFNELQPQHF

v_call: TRBV7-9
j_call: TRBJ2-1
cdr3_length: 15
clone_size: .
d_call: TRBD2
cdr3_nt: TGTGCCAGCCGCCGGGTAAGCGGGAGTGGGGATGAGCAGTTCTTC
cdr3_aa: CASRRVSGSGDEQFF